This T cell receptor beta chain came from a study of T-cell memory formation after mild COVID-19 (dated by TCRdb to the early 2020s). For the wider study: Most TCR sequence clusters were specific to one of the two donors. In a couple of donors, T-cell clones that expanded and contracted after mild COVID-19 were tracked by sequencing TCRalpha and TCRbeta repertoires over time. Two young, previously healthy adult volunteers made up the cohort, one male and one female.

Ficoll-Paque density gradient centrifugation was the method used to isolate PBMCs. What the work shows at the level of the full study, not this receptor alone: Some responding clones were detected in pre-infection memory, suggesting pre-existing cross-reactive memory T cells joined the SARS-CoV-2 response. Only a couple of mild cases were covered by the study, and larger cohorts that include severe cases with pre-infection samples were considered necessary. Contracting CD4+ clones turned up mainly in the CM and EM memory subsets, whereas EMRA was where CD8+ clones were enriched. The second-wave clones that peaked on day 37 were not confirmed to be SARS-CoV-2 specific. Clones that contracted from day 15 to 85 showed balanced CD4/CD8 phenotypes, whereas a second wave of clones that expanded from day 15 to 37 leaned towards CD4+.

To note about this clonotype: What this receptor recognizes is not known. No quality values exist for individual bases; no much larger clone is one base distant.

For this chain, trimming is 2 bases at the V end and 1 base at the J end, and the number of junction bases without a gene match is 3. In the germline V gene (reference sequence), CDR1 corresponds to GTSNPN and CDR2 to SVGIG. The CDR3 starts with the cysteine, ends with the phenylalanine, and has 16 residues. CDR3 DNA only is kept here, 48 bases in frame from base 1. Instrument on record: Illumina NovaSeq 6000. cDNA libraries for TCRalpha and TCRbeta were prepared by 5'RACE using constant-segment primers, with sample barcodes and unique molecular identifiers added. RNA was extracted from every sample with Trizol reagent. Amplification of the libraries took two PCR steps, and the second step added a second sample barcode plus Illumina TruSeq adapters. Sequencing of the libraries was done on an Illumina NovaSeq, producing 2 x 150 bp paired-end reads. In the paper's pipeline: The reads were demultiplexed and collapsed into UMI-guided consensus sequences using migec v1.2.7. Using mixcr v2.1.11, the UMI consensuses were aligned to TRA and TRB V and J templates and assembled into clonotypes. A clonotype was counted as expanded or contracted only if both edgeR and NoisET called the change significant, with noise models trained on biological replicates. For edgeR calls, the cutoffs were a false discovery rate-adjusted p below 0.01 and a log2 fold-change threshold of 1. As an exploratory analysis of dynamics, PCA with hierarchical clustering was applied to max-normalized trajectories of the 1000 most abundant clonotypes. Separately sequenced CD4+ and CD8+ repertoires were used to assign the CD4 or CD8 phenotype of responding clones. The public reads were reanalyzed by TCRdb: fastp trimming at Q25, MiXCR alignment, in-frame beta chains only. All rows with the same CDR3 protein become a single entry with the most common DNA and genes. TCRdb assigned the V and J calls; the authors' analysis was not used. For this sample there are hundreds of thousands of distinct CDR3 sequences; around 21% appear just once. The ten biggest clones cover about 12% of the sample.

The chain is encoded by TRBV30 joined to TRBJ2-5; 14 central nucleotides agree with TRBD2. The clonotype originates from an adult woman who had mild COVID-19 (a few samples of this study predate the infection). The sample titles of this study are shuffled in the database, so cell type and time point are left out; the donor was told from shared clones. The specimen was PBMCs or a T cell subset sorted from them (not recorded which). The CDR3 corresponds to CAWSPGLAGGQETQYF. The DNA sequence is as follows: TGTGCCTGGAGTCCCGGACTAGCGGGGGGCCAAGAGACCCAGTACTTC.